A selection of T cell receptor beta chains follows, all from one sample in a study of CD4 and CD8 cells across lung adenocarcinoma regions. TCRdb passed the PCR reads through MiXCR, listing each CDR3 protein once. The table includes tens of thousands of distinct CDR3 sequences, approximately 52% detected once. The sequencing sample was made of CD4+ T cells from the center of a lung tumor. The receptors derive from a male donor with lung adenocarcinoma. The CD4 and CD8 labels of this study may be unreliable. The CDR3 runs from the conserved cysteine through the conserved F or W. A D gene is named only where the DNA matches it firmly. The size entry is marked missing in some rows and otherwise reads once, few, many or a size class.

D gene	V gene	CDR3 length	clone size	J gene	CDR3 protein	CDR3 DNA
-	TRBV6-1	15	-	TRBJ2-4	CASGLVARGKDIQYF	TGTGCCAGCGGTCTCGTGGCCCGCGGCAAAGACATTCAGTACTTC
-	TRBV6-1	16	-	TRBJ2-5	CASRGIGGGDTETQYF	TGTGCCAGCAGGGGTATCGGGGGTGGTGACACAGAGACCCAGTACTTC
-	TRBV6-1	16	many	TRBJ2-2	CASSEEEGQGAGELFF	TGTGCCAGCAGTGAGGAGGAGGGCCAGGGTGCCGGGGAGCTGTTTTTT
-	TRBV25-1	13	medium-sized	TRBJ2-5	CASSLQVQETQYF	TGTGCCAGCAGCCTACAGGTACAAGAGACCCAGTACTTC
TRBD2	TRBV6-1	13	medium-sized	TRBJ2-3	CASRAGLSDTQYF	TGTGCCAGCAGAGCGGGACTATCGGATACGCAGTATTTT
-	TRBV6-4	15	once	TRBJ2-5	CARGDGGRGPDTQYF	TGTGCCAGGGGGGACGGGGGCCGTGGCCCAGATACGCAGTACTTC
-	TRBV25-1	12	few	TRBJ1-1	CASSEQGAEAFF	TGTGCCAGCAGTGAGCAAGGAGCTGAAGCTTTCTTT
-	TRBV6-5	14	-	TRBJ2-4	CASSFRGGQDIQYF	TGTGCCAGCAGTTTCAGGGGGGGCCAGGACATTCAGTACTTC
TRBD2	TRBV4-2	18	-	TRBJ2-3	CASSQDYRTSGSKNTQYF	TGTGCCAGCAGCCAAGATTATAGGACTAGCGGGTCGAAAAATACTCAGTATTTT
-	TRBV6-2/TRBV6-3	15	-	TRBJ2-1	CASSYSGYSYNEQFF	TGTGCCAGCAGTTATTCCGGATACTCCTACAATGAGCAGTTCTTC
-	TRBV6-1	19	-	TRBJ2-4	CASSEFGGKSILAKKTQYF	TGTGCCAGCAGTGAATTCGGCGGGAAGTCAATCTTAGCCAAAAAGACTCAGTACTTC
-	TRBV6-1	15	once	TRBJ2-4	CARVEGAGGKDTQYF	TGTGCCAGGGTCGAGGGGGCCGGGGGCAAAGACACCCAGTACTTC
TRBD1	TRBV19	14	-	TRBJ2-5	CASSIAGYQGEQYF	TGTGCCAGTAGTATAGCCGGTTACCAGGGGGAGCAGTACTTC
-	TRBV6-1	13	many	TRBJ1-4	CASSDNRDEKLFF	TGTGCCAGCAGTGACAATAGAGATGAAAAACTGTTTTTT
TRBD2	TRBV12-3/TRBV12-4	16	-	TRBJ2-2	CASRLRLAGVAGELFF	TGTGCCAGCAGATTGCGTCTAGCGGGAGTGGCCGGGGAGCTGTTTTTT
TRBD1	TRBV27	17	few	TRBJ2-3	CASSPGRRGSGTDTQYF	TGTGCCAGCAGTCCTGGCCGACGGGGTTCTGGGACAGATACCCAGTACTTT